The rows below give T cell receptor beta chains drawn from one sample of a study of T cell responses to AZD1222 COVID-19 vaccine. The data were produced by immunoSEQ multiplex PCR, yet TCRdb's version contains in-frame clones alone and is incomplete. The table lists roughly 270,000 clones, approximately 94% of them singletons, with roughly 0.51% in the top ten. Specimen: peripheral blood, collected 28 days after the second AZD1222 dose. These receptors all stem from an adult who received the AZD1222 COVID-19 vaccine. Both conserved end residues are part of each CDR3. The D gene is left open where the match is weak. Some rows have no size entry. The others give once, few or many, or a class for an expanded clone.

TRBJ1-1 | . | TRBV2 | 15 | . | CASTPLGHSNTEAFF | TGTGCCAGCACTCCCCTGGGACATTCGAACACTGAAGCTTTCTTT
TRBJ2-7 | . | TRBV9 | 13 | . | CASSAQGNHEQYF | TGTGCCAGCAGCGCGCAGGGAAACCACGAGCAGTACTTC
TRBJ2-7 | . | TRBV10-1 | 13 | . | CASSERVAYEQYF | TGCGCCAGCAGTGAAAGGGTGGCCTACGAGCAGTACTTC
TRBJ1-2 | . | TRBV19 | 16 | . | CASSLLPGSGGNGYTF | TGTGCCAGTAGTTTACTACCGGGATCCGGAGGGAATGGCTACACCTTC
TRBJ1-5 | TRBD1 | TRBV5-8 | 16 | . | CASSLGVDRENQPQHF | TGTGCCAGCAGCTTGGGTGTGGACAGGGAAAATCAGCCCCAGCATTTT
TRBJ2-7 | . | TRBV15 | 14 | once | CATSRPGFKYEQYF | TGTGCCACCTCCCGACCTGGTTTCAAATACGAGCAGTACTTC
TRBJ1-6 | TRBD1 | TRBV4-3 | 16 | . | CADGPQGTENNSPLHF | TGCGCCGACGGGCCACAGGGGACAGAGAATAATTCACCCCTCCACTTT
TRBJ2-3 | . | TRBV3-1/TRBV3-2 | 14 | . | CASSLNQQQDTQYF | TGTGCCAGCAGCCTAAACCAGCAACAAGATACGCAGTATTTT
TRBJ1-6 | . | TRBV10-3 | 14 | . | CAISDGDLNSPLHF | TGTGCCATCAGTGACGGGGATCTAAATTCACCCCTCCACTTT
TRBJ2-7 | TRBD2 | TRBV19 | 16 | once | CASSSISGTRGREQYF | TGTGCCAGTAGCTCTATTTCCGGGACTAGAGGCCGCGAGCAGTACTTC
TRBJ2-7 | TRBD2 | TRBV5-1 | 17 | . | CASSKTSGGDSTYEQYF | TGCGCCAGCAGCAAAACTAGCGGGGGGGATAGCACCTACGAGCAGTACTTC
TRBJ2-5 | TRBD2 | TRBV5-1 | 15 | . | CASSRLAGGQETQYF | TGCGCCAGCAGCCGACTAGCGGGAGGGCAGGAGACCCAGTACTTC
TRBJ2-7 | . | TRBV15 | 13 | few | CATSRDPQYEQYF | TGTGCCACCAGCAGAGATCCCCAGTACGAGCAGTACTTC
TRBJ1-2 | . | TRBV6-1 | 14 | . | CASSEASQGHGYTF | TGTGCCAGCAGTGAAGCGAGCCAGGGACATGGCTACACCTTC
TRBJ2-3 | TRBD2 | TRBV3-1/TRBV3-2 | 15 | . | CASSHRLAVSDTQYF | TGTGCCAGCAGCCATCGGCTAGCGGTCTCCGATACGCAGTATTTT
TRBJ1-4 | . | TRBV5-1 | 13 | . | CASSSERGEKLFF | TGCGCCAGCAGCTCGGAGCGAGGAGAAAAACTGTTTTTT
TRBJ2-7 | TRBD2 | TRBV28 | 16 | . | CASRIGTSGSIYEQYF | TGTGCCAGCAGGATAGGGACTAGCGGGTCGATCTACGAGCAGTACTTC
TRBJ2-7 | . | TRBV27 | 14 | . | CASSFYSSSYEQYF | TGTGCCAGCAGTTTCTACTCGAGCTCCTACGAGCAGTACTTC
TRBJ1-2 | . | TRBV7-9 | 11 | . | CASSPLRGYTF | TGTGCCAGCAGCCCCCTCAGAGGCTACACCTTC
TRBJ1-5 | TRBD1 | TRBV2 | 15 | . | CASSERQGTNQPQHF | TGTGCCAGCAGTGAAAGACAGGGGACGAATCAGCCCCAGCATTTT
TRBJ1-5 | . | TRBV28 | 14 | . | CASSLFGGYQPQHF | TGTGCCAGCAGTTTATTTGGCGGTTATCAGCCCCAGCATTTT
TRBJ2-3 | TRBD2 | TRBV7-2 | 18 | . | CASKPDWGGGGAPDTQYF | TGTGCCAGCAAACCGGACTGGGGTGGCGGGGGGGCCCCAGATACGCAGTATTTT
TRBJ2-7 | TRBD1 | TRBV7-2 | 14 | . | CASSFGDRPYEQYF | TGTGCCAGCAGCTTCGGGGACAGACCCTACGAGCAGTACTTC
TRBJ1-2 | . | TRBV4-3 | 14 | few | CASSQDVGVRGYTF | TGCGCCAGCAGCCAAGATGTGGGGGTTCGGGGCTACACCTTC
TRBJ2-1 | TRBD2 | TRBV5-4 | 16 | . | CASRSGLAGTYNEQFF | TGTGCCAGCAGATCGGGACTAGCGGGGACCTACAATGAGCAGTTCTTC
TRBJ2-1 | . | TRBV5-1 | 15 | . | CASSLSIQGYNEQFF | TGCGCCAGCAGCCTATCTATACAGGGCTACAATGAGCAGTTCTTC
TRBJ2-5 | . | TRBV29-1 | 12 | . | CSVFDSQETQYF | TGCAGCGTTTTCGACAGTCAAGAGACCCAGTACTTC
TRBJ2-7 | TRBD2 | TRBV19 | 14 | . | CASSPSGGADEQYF | TGTGCCAGTAGTCCGAGCGGGGGGGCAGACGAGCAGTACTTC
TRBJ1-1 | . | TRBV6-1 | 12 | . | CASSDTGAEAFF | TGTGCCAGCAGTGATACGGGGGCAGAAGCTTTCTTT
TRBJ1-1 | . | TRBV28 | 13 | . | CASSPRQRTEAFF | TGTGCCAGCAGTCCGCGACAGCGAACTGAAGCTTTCTTT
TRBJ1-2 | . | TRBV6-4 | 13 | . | CASEQKRGDGYTF | TGTGCCAGCGAGCAAAAACGGGGTGATGGCTACACCTTC
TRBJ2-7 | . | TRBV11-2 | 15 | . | CASSHGAGGDYEQYF | TGTGCCAGCAGCCACGGGGCAGGGGGGGACTACGAGCAGTACTTC
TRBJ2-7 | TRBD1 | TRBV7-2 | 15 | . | CASSSYGQAGDEQYF | TGTGCCAGCAGCTCATACGGACAGGCCGGGGACGAGCAGTACTTC
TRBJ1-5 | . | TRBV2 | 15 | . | CASSATGAVNQPQHF | TGTGCCAGCAGTGCGACAGGTGCCGTAAATCAGCCCCAGCATTTT
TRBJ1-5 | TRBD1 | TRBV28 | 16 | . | CASSTPEGARSQPQHF | TGTGCCAGCAGTACCCCGGAGGGGGCGCGGAGTCAGCCCCAGCATTTT
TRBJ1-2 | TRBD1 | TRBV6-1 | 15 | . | CASSEAGRGDYGYTF | TGTGCCAGCAGTGAAGCCGGCAGGGGGGACTATGGCTACACCTTC